This TCR beta chain was sequenced during a study of T cells in Graves' hyperthyroidism and ophthalmopathy. Germline CDR1 reads SNHLY; CDR2 reads FYNNEI. V gave up 7 bases and J gave up 6 bases, with 8 bases separating them. The CDR3 spans 11 residues. On the basis of clinical symptoms, serum thyroxine and TRAb, thyroid ultrasound and orbital computed tomography, diagnoses were made. Each 10 ml fresh peripheral blood draw supplied the PBMCs. This clonotype came up many times. No antigen is known for it. RNA transcripts served as the template for amplifying TCR beta CDR3 regions. The TCR CDR3 was amplified in a first-round RT-PCR using the HTBI primer set. TCRdb processed the multiplex PCR reads anew with MiXCR; each CDR3 protein has one entry. The table lists more than 500,000 distinct CDR3 sequences, around 15% of them singletons. Regarding the study as a whole: Ophthalmopathy got predicted by the model a median 6.5 months before its onset. Most clonotypes expanded in the thyroid (above 0.001) were also present in blood.

The chain joins TRBV2 to TRBJ2-3; D possibly corresponds to TRBD2 (6 bases). The source is a woman in her thirties with Graves' ophthalmopathy. The source material was blood. The CDR3 is CASIGGDTQYF. The CDR3 DNA sequence: TGTGCCAGCATCGGGGGTGATACGCAGTATTTT.